The 10 T cell receptor beta chains presented below share a single source sample, sequenced in a study of cytomegalovirus exposure and HLA in healthy donors. The primer mix had 60 Vbeta and 13 Jbeta primers. The method was immunoSEQ multiplex PCR; TCRdb's version includes in-frame clones alone and lacks a portion of them. Here the sample spans about 140,000 clones, about four fifths being singletons. Sequencing input: PBMCs. Receptors originate from a male donor in good health and CMV-seropositive.

DNA of the CDR3: TGTGCCAGCAGCTTGGAGGCGGGAGACACTGAAGCTTTCTTT. It yields the protein CASSLEAGDTEAFF. V usage is TRBV5-5 and J usage is TRBJ1-1; D remains ambiguous. Between the trimmed V and J ends, which lost 0 bases and 3 bases, there was a span of 9 bases. Per the germline V gene, CDR1 is SGHKS and CDR2 is YYEKEE (reference sequence). The CDR3 is made up of 14 amino acids.

The V gene is TRBV9, the J gene TRBJ1-3, with 9 positions matching TRBD1. The V gene's germline CDR1 is SGDLS and CDR2 YYNGEE. The CDR3 length is 16 residues. Trimming took 3 bases from V and 4 from J; bases not matched to a gene: 8. The CDR3 bases are TGTGCCAGCAGCGCCCGGACAGGGGAACTGGGAAACACCATATATTTT. It specifies CASSARTGELGNTIYF.

The CDR3 nucleotides read TGTGCCAGCAGCCATTCCGGGATCGTGGAGACCCAGTACTTC. This encodes CASSHSGIVETQYF. The chain links TRBV5-4 to TRBJ2-5, with a weak D call TRBD2 (5 bases). With 4 bases removed from V and 5 bases from J, the gap between germline ends came to 15 bases. Germline V gene sequence: CDR1 SGHNT, CDR2 YYREEE (reference sequence). The CDR3 length is 14 residues.

CDR3 bases: TGCGCCAGCAGCCCACCGGGACAGGGTAGGGGAGATACGCAGTATTTT. As protein: CASSPPGQGRGDTQYF. The V call is TRBV5-1, the J call TRBJ2-3; 9 nucleotides align to TRBD1. This CDR3 comprises 16 residues. V lost 4 bases, J lost 5 bases, and 11 bases stayed unmatched. The germline CDR1 and CDR2 sequences are SGHRS and YFSETQ.

The chain has TRBV28 and TRBJ2-7; 8 bases line up with TRBD2. CDR1 and CDR2 from the germline V gene are MDHEN and SYDVKM. This CDR3 comprises 17 residues. V shed 3 bases, J shed 0 bases, and the junction held 10 bases outside the gene matches. CDR3 amino acids: CASSFILGLAGSYEQYF. The CDR3 coding sequence is TGTGCCAGCAGTTTTATTCTGGGTCTAGCGGGCTCCTACGAGCAGTACTTC.

The chain recombines TRBV29-1 with TRBJ2-1; weak D call: TRBD1 (6 bases). This CDR3 contains 14 residues. From germline, CDR1 is SQVTM and CDR2 ANQGSEA. V was shortened by 2 bases and J by 4 bases, with 12 bases between the two germline ends. The CDR3 nucleotides read TGCAGCGTTGAAACCGGCCAGGGGTACAATGAGCAGTTCTTC. Protein product: CSVETGQGYNEQFF.

The CDR3 DNA sequence: TGCGCCAGCAGCTTTACCGGGACAGGGCATGGCTACACCTTC. Its protein product is CASSFTGTGHGYTF. The chain joins TRBV5-1 to TRBJ1-2, with 9 bases fitting TRBD1. Germline V gene sequence: CDR1 SGHRS, CDR2 YFSETQ. The junction had 5 bases not matched to a gene; V was cut back by 2 bases and J by 6 bases. CDR3 size: 14 residues.

The CDR3 DNA is TGCGCCGGCAAACAGGGATATGGCTACACCTTC. Its protein product is CAGKQGYGYTF. The rearrangement joins TRBV10-2 to TRBJ1-2, with D tentatively TRBD1 (6 bases). CDR3 length equals 11 residues. Trimming left V 11 bases short and J 5 bases short, with 12 bases between. Germline CDR1 WSHSY, CDR2 SAAADI.

The genes are TRBV28 and TRBJ2-7; 7 bases are shared with TRBD1. V lost 8 bases, J lost 2 bases, and 6 bases stayed unmatched. The germline CDR1 and CDR2 sequences are MDHEN and SYDVKM. The length of the CDR3 is 13 residues. This CDR3 reads CASGGQPTYEQYF. In DNA form, the CDR3 reads TGTGCCAGCGGGGGACAGCCCACCTACGAGCAGTACTTC.

The genes are TRBV13 and TRBJ2-7, with D possibly TRBD1 on 6 matching bases. V lost 2 bases to trimming and J lost 0 bases, with 14 bases between them. This CDR3 spans 16 amino acids. From germline, CDR1 is PRHDT and CDR2 FYEKMQ (reference sequence). In DNA, the CDR3 is TGTGCCAGCAGCTTACGCCGGACAGCCTACTCCTACGAGCAGTACTTC. This translates into CASSLRRTAYSYEQYF.